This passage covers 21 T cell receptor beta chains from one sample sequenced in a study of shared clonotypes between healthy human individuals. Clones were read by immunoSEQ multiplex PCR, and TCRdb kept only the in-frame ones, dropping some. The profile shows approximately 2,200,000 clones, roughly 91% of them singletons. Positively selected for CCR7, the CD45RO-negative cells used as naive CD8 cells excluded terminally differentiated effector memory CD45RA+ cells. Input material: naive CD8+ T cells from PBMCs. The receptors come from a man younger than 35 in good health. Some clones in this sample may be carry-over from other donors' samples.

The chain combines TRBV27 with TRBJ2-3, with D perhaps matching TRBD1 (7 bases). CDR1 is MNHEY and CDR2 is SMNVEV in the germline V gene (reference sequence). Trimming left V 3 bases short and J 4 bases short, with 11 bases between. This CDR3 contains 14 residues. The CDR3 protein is CASSFRGEADTQYF. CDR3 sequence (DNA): TGTGCCAGCAGTTTCAGGGGGGAGGCAGATACGCAGTATTTT.

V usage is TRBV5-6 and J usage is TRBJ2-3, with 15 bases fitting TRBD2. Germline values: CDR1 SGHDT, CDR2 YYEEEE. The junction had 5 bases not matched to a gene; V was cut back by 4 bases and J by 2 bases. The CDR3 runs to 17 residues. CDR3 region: CASSQGTSGRLTDTQYF. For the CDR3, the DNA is TGTGCCAGCAGCCAAGGGACTAGCGGGAGGCTCACAGATACGCAGTATTTT.

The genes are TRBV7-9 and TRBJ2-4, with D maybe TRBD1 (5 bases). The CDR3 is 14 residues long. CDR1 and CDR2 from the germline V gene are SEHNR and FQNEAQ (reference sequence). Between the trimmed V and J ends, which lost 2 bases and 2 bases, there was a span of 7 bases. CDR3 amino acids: CASSLRQSKNIQYF. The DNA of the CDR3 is TGTGCCAGCAGCTTAAGACAGTCCAAAAACATTCAGTACTTC.

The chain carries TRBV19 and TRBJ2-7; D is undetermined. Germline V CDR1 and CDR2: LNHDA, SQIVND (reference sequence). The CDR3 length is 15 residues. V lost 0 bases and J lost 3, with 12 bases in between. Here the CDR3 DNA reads TGTGCCAGTAGTATAGATTTAAACAGTCTCTACGAGCAGTACTTC. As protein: CASSIDLNSLYEQYF.

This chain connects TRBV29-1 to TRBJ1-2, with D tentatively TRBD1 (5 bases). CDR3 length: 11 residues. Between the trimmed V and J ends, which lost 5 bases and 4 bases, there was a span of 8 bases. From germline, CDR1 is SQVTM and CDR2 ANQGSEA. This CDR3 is CSVTGVYGYTF. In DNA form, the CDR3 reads TGCAGCGTTACGGGGGTCTATGGCTACACCTTC.

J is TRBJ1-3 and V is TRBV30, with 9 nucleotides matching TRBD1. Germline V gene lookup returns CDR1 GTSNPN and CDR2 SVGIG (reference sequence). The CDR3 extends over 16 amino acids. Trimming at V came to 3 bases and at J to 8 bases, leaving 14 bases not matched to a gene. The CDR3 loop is CAWRPTTGGRSHTIYF. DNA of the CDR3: TGTGCCTGGAGGCCCACGACAGGGGGTAGATCGCACACCATATATTTT.

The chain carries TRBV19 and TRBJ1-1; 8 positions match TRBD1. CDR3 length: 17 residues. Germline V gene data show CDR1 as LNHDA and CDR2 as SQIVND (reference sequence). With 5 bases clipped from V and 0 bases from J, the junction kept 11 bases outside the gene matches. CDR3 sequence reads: CASSFGQGGGMNTEAFF. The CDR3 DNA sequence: TGTGCCAGTAGTTTCGGACAGGGAGGGGGTATGAACACTGAAGCTTTCTTT.

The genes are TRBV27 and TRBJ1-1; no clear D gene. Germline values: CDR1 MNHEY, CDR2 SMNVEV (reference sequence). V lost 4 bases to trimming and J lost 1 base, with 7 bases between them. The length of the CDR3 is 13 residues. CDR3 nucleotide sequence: TGTGCCAGCAGTTCTTACACGAACACTGAAGCTTTCTTT. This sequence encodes CASSSYTNTEAFF.

The CDR3 coding sequence is TGTGCCAGCAGCTTAGATGTGGGAGGGGACTACAATGAGCAGTTCTTC. Translated: CASSLDVGGDYNEQFF. The V gene is TRBV11-3, the J gene TRBJ2-1; 7 bases align to TRBD2. V lost 0 bases, J lost 3 bases, and 5 bases stayed unmatched. This CDR3 region has 16 residues. Germline values: CDR1 SGHNT, CDR2 YENEEA.

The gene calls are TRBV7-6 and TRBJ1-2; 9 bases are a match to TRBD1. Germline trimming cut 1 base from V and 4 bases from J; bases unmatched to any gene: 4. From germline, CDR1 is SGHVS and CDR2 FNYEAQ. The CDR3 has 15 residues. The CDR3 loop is CASSLGGGQGYGYTF. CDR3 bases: TGTGCCAGCAGCTTAGGGGGGGGACAGGGCTATGGCTACACCTTC.

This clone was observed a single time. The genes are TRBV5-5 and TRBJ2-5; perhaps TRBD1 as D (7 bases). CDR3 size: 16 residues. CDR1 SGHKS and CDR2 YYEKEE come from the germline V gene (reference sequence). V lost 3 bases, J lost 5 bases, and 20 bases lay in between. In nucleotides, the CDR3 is TGTGCCAGCAGCTCAGCACAGGGGAGGAGTGGGGAGACCCAGTACTTC. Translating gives CASSSAQGRSGETQYF.

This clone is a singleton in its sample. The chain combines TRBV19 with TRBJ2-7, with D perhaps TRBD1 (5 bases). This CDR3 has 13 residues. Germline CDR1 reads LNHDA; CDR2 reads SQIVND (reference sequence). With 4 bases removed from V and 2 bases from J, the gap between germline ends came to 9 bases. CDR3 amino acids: CASSTLTAYEQYF. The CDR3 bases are TGTGCCAGTAGTACACTGACAGCCTACGAGCAGTACTTC.

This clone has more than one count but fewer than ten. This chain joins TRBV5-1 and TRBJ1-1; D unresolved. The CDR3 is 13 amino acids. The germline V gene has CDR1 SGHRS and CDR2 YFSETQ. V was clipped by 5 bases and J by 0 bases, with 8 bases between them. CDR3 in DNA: TGCGCCAGCAGAACAGAAATGAACACTGAAGCTTTCTTT. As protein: CASRTEMNTEAFF.

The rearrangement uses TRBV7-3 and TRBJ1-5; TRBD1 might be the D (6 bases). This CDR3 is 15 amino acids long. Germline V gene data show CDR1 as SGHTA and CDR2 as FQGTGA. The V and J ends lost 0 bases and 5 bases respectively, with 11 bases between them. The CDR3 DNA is TGTGCCAGCAGCTTAACGGGCAGGGGAGATCAGCCCCAGCATTTT. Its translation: CASSLTGRGDQPQHF.

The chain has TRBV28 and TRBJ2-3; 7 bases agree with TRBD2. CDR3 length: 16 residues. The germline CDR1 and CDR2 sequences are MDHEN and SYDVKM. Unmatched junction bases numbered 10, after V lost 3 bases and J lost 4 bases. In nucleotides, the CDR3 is TGTGCCAGCAGTTTGGGGGAGGGCCAGGGCGCAGATACGCAGTATTTT. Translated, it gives CASSLGEGQGADTQYF. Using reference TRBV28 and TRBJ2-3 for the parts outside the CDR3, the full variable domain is DVKVTQSSRYLVKRTGEKVFLECVQDMDHENMFWYRQDPGLGLRLIYFSYDVKMKEKGDIPEGYSVSREKKERFSLILESASTNQTSMYLCASSLGEGQGADTQYFGPGTRLTVL.

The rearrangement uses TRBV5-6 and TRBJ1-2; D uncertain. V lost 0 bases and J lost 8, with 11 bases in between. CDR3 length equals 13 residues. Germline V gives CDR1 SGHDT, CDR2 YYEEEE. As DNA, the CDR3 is TGTGCCAGCAGCTTGGGCGGGAGGATAGGCTACACCTTC. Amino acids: CASSLGGRIGYTF.

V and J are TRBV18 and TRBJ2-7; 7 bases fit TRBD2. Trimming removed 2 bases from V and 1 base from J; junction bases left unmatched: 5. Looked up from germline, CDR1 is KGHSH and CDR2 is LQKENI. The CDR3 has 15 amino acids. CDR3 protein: CASSPSQGGSYEQYF. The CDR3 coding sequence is TGTGCCAGCTCACCAAGTCAGGGAGGGTCCTACGAGCAGTACTTC.

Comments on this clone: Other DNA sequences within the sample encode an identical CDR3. The DNA of the CDR3 is TGTGCCAGCAGCGTTGGCGGGAGTAGCACAGATACGCAGTATTTT. It translates to CASSVGGSSTDTQYF. The chain couples TRBV9 to TRBJ2-3, with 7 bases lining up with TRBD2. This CDR3 has 15 amino acids. The germline gives CDR1 SGDLS, CDR2 YYNGEE. V lost 2 bases, J lost 0 bases, and 3 bases stayed unmatched.

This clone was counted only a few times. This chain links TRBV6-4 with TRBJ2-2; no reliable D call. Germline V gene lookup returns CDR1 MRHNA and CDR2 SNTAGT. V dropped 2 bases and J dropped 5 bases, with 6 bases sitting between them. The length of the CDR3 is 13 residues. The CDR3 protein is CASSDRLTGELFF. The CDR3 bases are TGTGCCAGCAGTGACAGGCTAACCGGGGAGCTGTTTTTT.

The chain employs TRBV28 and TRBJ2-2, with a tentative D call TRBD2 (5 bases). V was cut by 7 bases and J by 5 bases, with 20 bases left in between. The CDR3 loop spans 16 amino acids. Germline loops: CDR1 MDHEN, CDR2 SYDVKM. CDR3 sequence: CASTSTQEEWTGELFF. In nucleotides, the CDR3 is TGTGCCAGCACCTCTACCCAGGAGGAGTGGACCGGGGAGCTGTTTTTT.

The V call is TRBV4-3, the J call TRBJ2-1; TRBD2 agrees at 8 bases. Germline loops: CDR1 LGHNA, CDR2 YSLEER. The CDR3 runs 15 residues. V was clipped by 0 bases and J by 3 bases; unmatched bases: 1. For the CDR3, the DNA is TGCGCCAGCAGCCAAGAGACTAGCGTCTACAATGAGCAGTTCTTC. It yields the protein CASSQETSVYNEQFF.